This is a list of T cell receptor beta chains from one sample in a study of T-cell memory formation after mild COVID-19. Each CDR3 protein gets one entry after TCRdb re-called the 5' RACE reads with MiXCR. The sample has roughly 620,000 distinct CDR3 sequences; approximately 18% are singletons. Specimen: PBMCs or a T cell subset sorted from them (not recorded which). These receptors were obtained from an adult woman who had mild COVID-19 (a few samples of this study predate the infection). Cell type and time point are not known. The CDR3 runs from the conserved cysteine through the conserved F or W. D genes are given only for firm matches. Clone size appears in some rows only: once, few, many, or a class for an expanded clone.

CASSQDIGGRRSGNTIYF	TGCGCCAGCAGCCAAGATATAGGGGGAAGGCGCTCTGGAAACACCATATATTTT	-	TRBJ1-3	-	TRBV4-1
CASSSPGQGEGSYEQYF	TGTGCCAGCTCTTCCCCCGGTCAGGGGGAGGGCTCCTACGAGCAGTACTTC	few	TRBJ2-7	-	TRBV7-6
CATSDLTGGSSYNEQFF	TGTGCCACCAGTGATTTAACAGGGGGGAGCTCCTACAATGAGCAGTTCTTC	-	TRBJ2-1	TRBD1	TRBV24-1
CASSEEDGHYGYTF	TGTGCCAGCAGTGAAGAGGACGGTCACTATGGCTACACCTTC	-	TRBJ1-2	-	TRBV25-1
CASSSDLNQPQHF	TGCGCCAGCAGCTCAGATTTGAATCAGCCCCAGCATTTT	few	TRBJ1-5	-	TRBV5-1
CASTIRRGPQETQYF	TGTGCCAGCACCATCAGGCGAGGGCCTCAAGAGACCCAGTACTTC	-	TRBJ2-5	-	TRBV12-3/TRBV12-4
CASSFISDQSGRGTDTQYF	TGTGCCAGCAGCTTCATATCCGACCAGTCGGGCCGGGGCACAGATACGCAGTATTTT	-	TRBJ2-3	-	TRBV6-1
CASSQRDGGNQPQHF	TGCGCCAGCAGCCAGCGAGACGGGGGTAATCAGCCCCAGCATTTT	few	TRBJ1-5	-	TRBV4-1
CASSVIGKVLGDTQYF	TGTGCCAGCAGTGTTATAGGGAAAGTGTTAGGCGATACGCAGTATTTT	-	TRBJ2-3	-	TRBV2
CSVETGAKVDTQYF	TGCAGCGTTGAAACCGGAGCGAAGGTCGATACGCAGTATTTT	-	TRBJ2-3	-	TRBV29-1
CASSLTGRLGEKLFF	TGTGCCAGCAGTTTAACGGGGAGGTTAGGGGAAAAACTGTTTTTT	-	TRBJ1-4	-	TRBV12-3/TRBV12-4
CAIRPEGGETQYF	TGTGCCATCAGGCCGGAGGGAGGCGAGACCCAGTACTTC	few	TRBJ2-5	-	TRBV10-3
CAISDDRDYGYTF	TGTGCCATCAGTGACGACAGGGACTATGGCTACACCTTC	few	TRBJ1-2	TRBD1	TRBV10-3
CASTTVAGGPQETQYF	TGTGCCAGCACTACTGTAGCGGGGGGTCCTCAAGAGACCCAGTACTTC	many	TRBJ2-5	TRBD2	TRBV7-9
CASIRGEGNQPQHF	TGTGCTAGTATTAGGGGTGAGGGCAATCAGCCCCAGCATTTT	few	TRBJ1-5	-	TRBV12-5
CASSPETSYNEQFF	TGTGCCAGCAGTCCGGAGACCTCCTACAATGAGCAGTTCTTC	-	TRBJ2-1	-	TRBV7-9
CASSYRLEETQYF	TGTGCCAGCAGTTACCGACTAGAAGAGACCCAGTACTTC	-	TRBJ2-5	-	TRBV6-2/TRBV6-3
CATSDPRATGGTNEKLFF	TGTGCCACCAGTGATCCTAGAGCAACAGGGGGAACTAATGAAAAACTGTTTTTT	-	TRBJ1-4	TRBD1	TRBV24-1
CATSDRTGSSYNEQFF	TGTGCCACCAGTGACAGGACAGGGAGCTCCTACAATGAGCAGTTCTTC	few	TRBJ2-1	TRBD1	TRBV24-1
CASSYSTWGTEAFF	TGTGCCAGCAGTTACTCAACGTGGGGCACTGAAGCTTTCTTT	-	TRBJ1-1	-	TRBV6-5
CASSIFGQETQYF	TGTGCCAGTAGTATTTTCGGGCAAGAGACCCAGTACTTC	few	TRBJ2-5	-	TRBV19
CASSDLGLAGYGEQFF	TGTGCCAGCAGCGACCTGGGACTAGCGGGTTACGGTGAGCAGTTCTTC	few	TRBJ2-1	TRBD2	TRBV9
CAITGKTYEQYF	TGTGCTATTACAGGAAAAACCTACGAGCAGTACTTC	few	TRBJ2-7	-	TRBV12-5
CASSQPPPGLDYEQYF	TGCGCCAGCAGTCAACCCCCCCCGGGACTCGACTACGAGCAGTACTTC	-	TRBJ2-7	-	TRBV23-1
CASSWTSGNNEQFF	TGTGCCAGCAGTTGGACTAGCGGTAACAATGAGCAGTTCTTC	-	TRBJ2-1	TRBD2	TRBV12-3/TRBV12-4
CASSPHSGFLSLNYGYTF	TGTGCCAGCAGCCCCCACAGCGGATTTCTGTCCCTTAACTATGGCTACACCTTC	-	TRBJ1-2	-	TRBV5-6
CCARSGTLSYNEQFF	TGCTGTGCTAGGTCCGGGACGCTTTCCTACAATGAGCAGTTCTTC	-	TRBJ2-1	-	TRBV20-1
CASSEARGQGSQPQHF	TGTGCCAGCAGTGAAGCGCGGGGCCAGGGTTCTCAGCCCCAGCATTTT	-	TRBJ1-5	-	TRBV2
CASSQKVLAITGELFF	TGTGCCAGCAGCCAAAAAGTACTAGCGATTACCGGGGAGCTGTTTTTT	few	TRBJ2-2	TRBD2	TRBV7-8
CSAIEMAAQSGYEQYF	TGCAGTGCCATTGAGATGGCGGCCCAGTCGGGATACGAGCAGTACTTC	few	TRBJ2-7	-	TRBV20-1
CSVERGGDNEQFF	TGCAGCGTTGAGCGGGGAGGCGACAATGAGCAGTTCTTC	few	TRBJ2-1	-	TRBV29-1
CASTRGQEPEGYTF	TGTGCCAGCACTAGGGGACAGGAGCCCGAGGGCTACACCTTC	-	TRBJ1-2	TRBD1	TRBV6-6
CASSPGQENNSPLHF	TGCGCCAGCAGCCCGGGACAGGAGAATAATTCACCCCTCCACTTT	few	TRBJ1-6	TRBD1	TRBV5-1
CASSSNSGGAFF	TGCGCCAGCAGCTCGAACTCAGGGGGCGCTTTCTTT	few	TRBJ1-1	TRBD1	TRBV5-1
CASSFNQAPSEQFF	TGTGCCAGCAGTTTTAACCAGGCACCTAGTGAGCAGTTCTTC	few	TRBJ2-1	-	TRBV12-3/TRBV12-4
CASSLRAGGPNEQFF	TGTGCCAGCAGCTTAAGAGCGGGAGGCCCTAATGAGCAGTTCTTC	many	TRBJ2-1	TRBD2	TRBV7-3
CASSASGAGETQYF	TGTGCCAGCAGCGCGTCGGGGGCAGGAGAGACCCAGTACTTC	-	TRBJ2-5	-	TRBV5-6
CASSLAGQMYEQYF	TGCGCCAGCAGCTTGGCTGGGCAGATGTACGAGCAGTACTTC	-	TRBJ2-7	-	TRBV5-1
CASSSDNPPYEQYF	TGCGCCAGCAGCTCGGACAATCCTCCCTACGAGCAGTACTTC	few	TRBJ2-7	-	TRBV5-1
CASSSPAEQFF	TGCGCCAGCAGCTCCCCGGCCGAGCAGTTCTTC	-	TRBJ2-1	-	TRBV5-1
CASSLAGPPRWGSYEQYF	TGTGCCAGCAGCTTAGCGGGCCCCCCCAGATGGGGTTCCTACGAGCAGTACTTC	-	TRBJ2-7	-	TRBV7-9
CATSDLPEAGQETQYF	TGTGCCACCAGTGATTTGCCTGAGGCAGGCCAAGAGACCCAGTACTTC	-	TRBJ2-5	-	TRBV24-1
CASSLLTTSGSREQYF	TGTGCCAGCAGCTTACTAACGACTAGCGGGAGTCGCGAGCAGTACTTC	few	TRBJ2-7	TRBD2	TRBV7-2
CASSEMRGKGNYGYTF	TGTGCCAGCAGTGAAATGAGGGGGAAGGGAAACTATGGCTACACCTTC	-	TRBJ1-2	-	TRBV6-1
CASSPSRRASTDTQYF	TGTGCCAGCAGCCCGAGTCGGCGGGCTAGCACAGATACGCAGTATTTT	-	TRBJ2-3	-	TRBV7-9
CASSLKDKGLYGYTF	TGCGCCAGCAGCTTGAAGGACAAGGGTCTCTATGGCTACACCTTC	-	TRBJ1-2	-	TRBV5-1
CSARETGDTEAFF	TGCAGTGCTAGAGAAACAGGGGACACTGAAGCTTTCTTT	many	TRBJ1-1	TRBD1	TRBV20-1
CASRDRGYEQYF	TGTGCCAGCAGGGACAGGGGTTACGAGCAGTACTTC	-	TRBJ2-7	TRBD1	TRBV2